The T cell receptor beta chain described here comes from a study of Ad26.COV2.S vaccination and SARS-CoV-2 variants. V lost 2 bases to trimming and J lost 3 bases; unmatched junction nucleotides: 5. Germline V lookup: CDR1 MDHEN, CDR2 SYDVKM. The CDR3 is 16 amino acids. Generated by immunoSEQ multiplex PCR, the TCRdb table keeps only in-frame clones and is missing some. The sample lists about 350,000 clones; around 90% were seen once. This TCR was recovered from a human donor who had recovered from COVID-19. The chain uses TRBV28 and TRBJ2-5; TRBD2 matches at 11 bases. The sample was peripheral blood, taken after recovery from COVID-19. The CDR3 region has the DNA TGTGCCAGCAGTTTAGGGCTAGCGGGGGGAAAAGAGACCCAGTACTTC. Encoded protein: CASSLGLAGGKETQYF.